Presented here are 31 T cell receptor beta chains from one specimen sequenced in a study of cytomegalovirus exposure and HLA in healthy donors. The PCR contained 60 Vbeta and 13 Jbeta primers. Some clones are missing from TCRdb's copy, which holds only in-frame ones; the method was immunoSEQ multiplex PCR. Among around 190,000 clones listed, about 80% were seen once. Sequencing was performed on PBMCs. These receptors all come from a man aged 60 to 75 in good health and CMV-seronegative.

This clone was counted between two and nine times. The J gene is TRBJ1-4, the V gene TRBV2, with TRBD1 as a possible D gene (5 bases). The V gene's germline CDR1 is SNHLY and CDR2 FYNNEI. The V and J ends lost 6 bases and 4 bases respectively, with 12 bases between them. The CDR3 loop spans 14 amino acids. Written as DNA, the CDR3 is TGTGCCAGCAGAAGGACACGGAGTAATGAAAAACTGTTTTTT. It codes for CASRRTRSNEKLFF.

This clone appeared a single time. The V gene is TRBV5-6, the J gene TRBJ1-3; D is perhaps TRBD1 (6 bases). The CDR3 consists of 16 residues. With 1 base removed from V and 0 bases from J, the gap between germline ends came to 11 bases. Germline CDR1 SGHDT, CDR2 YYEEEE. This chain's CDR3 is CASSLNGGGSGNTIYF. In nucleotides, the CDR3 is TGTGCCAGCAGCTTGAATGGGGGCGGCTCTGGAAACACCATATATTTT.

A single count supports this clone. The chain couples TRBV21-1 to TRBJ1-1; the table's D call, TRBD1, was not checked against the DNA. TRBV21-1 is listed as a pseudogene. This CDR3 is built from 21 residues. The CDR3 sequence is CASSKAYLGQELFRGHTEAFF. CDR3 in DNA: TGTGCCAGCAGCAAAGCTTACCTAGGACAGGAGTTGTTTCGGGGCCACACTGAAGCTTTCTTT.

The CDR3 region has the DNA TGTGCCAGCGGGGAGGGGAGGGGCAACACTGAAGCTTTCTTT. Its translation is CASGEGRGNTEAFF. This chain joins TRBV6-5 and TRBJ1-1; D might be TRBD1 (5 bases). This CDR3 has 14 residues. The ends were cut back, 8 bases at V and 2 bases at J, with 15 bases in the middle. The germline CDR1 and CDR2 sequences are MNHEY and SVGAGI.

This clone was counted between two and nine times. This chain connects TRBV5-1 to TRBJ1-2; 7 positions match TRBD1. Losses at the gene ends were 3 bases for V and 8 bases for J; bases not matched to a gene: 7. There are 13 residues in the CDR3. Germline V lookup: CDR1 SGHRS, CDR2 YFSETQ. Here the CDR3 reads CASSYQGEEGYTF. In nucleotides, the CDR3 is TGCGCCAGCAGCTACCAGGGGGAGGAAGGCTACACCTTC.

The gene calls are TRBV19 and TRBJ1-5; D remains ambiguous. Deletions cut 3 bases from V and 5 bases from J, with 8 bases between. Germline V gives CDR1 LNHDA, CDR2 SQIVND (reference sequence). This CDR3 contains 13 residues. CDR3 amino acids: CASSMSRDQPQHF. Written as DNA, the CDR3 is TGTGCCAGTAGTATGAGTCGCGATCAGCCCCAGCATTTT.

The rearrangement joins TRBV6-6 to TRBJ2-7, with 10 bases lining up with TRBD1. The germline CDR1 and CDR2 sequences are MNHNY and SVGAGI (reference sequence). There are 14 residues in the CDR3. With 6 bases clipped from V and 4 bases from J, the junction kept 6 bases outside the gene matches. The CDR3 coding sequence is TGTGCCAGCAGCGCCGGGACAGGGGTTTACGAGCAGTACTTC. Protein: CASSAGTGVYEQYF.

This chain uses TRBV4-1 with TRBJ2-5; 7 bases agree with TRBD2. Germline-derived CDR1 and CDR2 are MGHRA and YSYEKL. The trim removed 0 bases at V and 3 bases at J, leaving 10 bases unmatched. The CDR3 contains 17 residues. CDR3: CASSQDTGSAGEETQYF. As DNA, the CDR3 is TGCGCCAGCAGCCAAGATACGGGTTCGGCGGGGGAAGAGACCCAGTACTTC.

V gene TRBV7-2 combines with J gene TRBJ1-4, with TRBD1 matching 7 bases. The length of the CDR3 is 14 residues. V lost 3 bases and J lost 7; bases outside the gene matches: 5. Per germline, CDR1 SGHTA and CDR2 FQGNSA. The CDR3 is CASSFGTATEKLFF. The CDR3 bases are TGTGCCAGCAGCTTTGGGACAGCTACTGAAAAACTGTTTTTT.

Regarding this clone: Distinct nucleotide sequences in the sample also encode this CDR3. The chain uses TRBV19 and TRBJ1-1; D gene uncertain. The CDR3 covers 13 residues. Germline loops: CDR1 LNHDA, CDR2 SQIVND (reference sequence). V shed 3 bases and J shed 1 base, with 6 bases lying between them. The CDR3 DNA follows: TGTGCCAGTAGTATCCGAGGGAACACTGAAGCTTTCTTT. Its translation is CASSIRGNTEAFF.

The chain joins TRBV6-1 to TRBJ2-5, with 7 bases matching TRBD2. The J call could be wrong; TRBJ2-7 is a better fit for the DNA end. CDR1 is MNHNS, CDR2 SASEGT, per germline. The CDR3 is 13 amino acids. This CDR3 is CASSDSGGYEQYF. CDR3 nucleotide sequence: TGTGCCAGCAGTGATTCGGGGGGATACGAGCAGTACTTC.

The chain is built from TRBV4-3 and TRBJ2-1, with 12 nucleotides matching TRBD1. CDR1 is LGHNA, CDR2 YSLEER, per germline. The CDR3 has 17 amino acids. Trimming took 1 base from V and 9 from J; bases not matched to a gene: 10. The CDR3 DNA reads as TGCGCCAGCAGCCAAGGGATTCCGGGACAGGGGGCGGGTGAGCAGTTCTTC. Translating it yields CASSQGIPGQGAGEQFF.

V and J are TRBV28 and TRBJ1-3; no clear D gene. Germline-derived CDR1 and CDR2 are MDHEN and SYDVKM. This CDR3 has 12 amino acids. V was trimmed by 8 bases and J by 1 base, leaving 6 bases between them. The CDR3 spells CASGPSGNTIYF. The CDR3 DNA follows: TGTGCCAGCGGCCCTTCTGGAAACACCATATATTTT.

This rearrangement joins TRBV28 to TRBJ1-2; TRBD1 might be the D (5 bases). V lost 6 bases and J lost 3, with 8 bases in between. CDR1 and CDR2 (germline): MDHEN, SYDVKM. This CDR3 has 12 amino acids. As DNA, the CDR3 is TGTGCCAGCAGCGGGGACTACTATGGCTACACCTTC. Translating gives CASSGDYYGYTF.

This clone was seen just once. This chain connects TRBV18 to TRBJ1-4; D might be TRBD1 (6 bases). Trimming took off 3 bases at V and 7 bases at J, with 15 bases between the two ends. The CDR3 consists of 15 residues. The germline V gene has CDR1 KGHSH and CDR2 LQKENI. Written as DNA, the CDR3 is TGTGCCAGCTCACCCTTCGGGGGGCCGGTTGAAAAACTGTTTTTT. The encoded protein is CASSPFGGPVEKLFF. The whole variable domain, filled in from reference TRBV18 and TRBJ1-4, reads NAGVMQNPRHLVRRRGQEARLRCSPMKGHSHVYWYRQLPEEGLKFMVYLQKENIIDESGMPKERFSAEFPKEGPSILRIQQVVRGDSAAYFCASSPFGGPVEKLFFGSGTQLSVL.

V gene TRBV5-1 combines with J gene TRBJ2-3; D is perhaps TRBD2 (6 bases). Trimming left V 2 bases short and J 0 bases short, with 10 bases between. The CDR3 spans 15 residues. The germline V gene has CDR1 SGHRS and CDR2 YFSETQ. The CDR3 sequence is CASSFKRASTDTQYF. DNA for the CDR3: TGCGCCAGCAGCTTCAAGCGGGCTAGCACAGATACGCAGTATTTT.

The chain joins TRBV23-1 to TRBJ2-2; TRBD1 matches at 9 bases. TRBV23-1 is flagged as an ORF with uncertain function. The CDR3 runs to 17 residues. The V and J ends lost 2 bases and 3 bases, in that order; junction bases with no gene match: 7. The CDR3 loop reads CASSQPGTGTYTGELFF. CDR3 nucleotides: TGCGCCAGCAGTCAACCAGGGACAGGGACTTACACCGGGGAGCTGTTTTTT.

The gene calls are TRBV5-1 and TRBJ2-5, with 7 bases fitting TRBD1. The germline gives CDR1 SGHRS, CDR2 YFSETQ. Trimming cost V 0 bases and J 2 bases; bases outside gene matches: 4. The CDR3 has 15 amino acids. The CDR3 DNA reads TGCGCCAGCAGCTTGGGACAGGGTTATCAAGAGACCCAGTACTTC. Translating it yields CASSLGQGYQETQYF.

The chain uses TRBV30 and TRBJ2-5; 7 bases fit TRBD1. From germline, CDR1 is GTSNPN and CDR2 SVGIG (reference sequence). The CDR3 contains 13 residues. The junction had 9 bases not matched to a gene; V was cut back by 5 bases and J by 6 bases. CDR3 bases: TGTGCCTGGGATCTAGGGGGCCTCAAGACCCAGTACTTC. Translated, it gives CAWDLGGLKTQYF.

The rearrangement joins TRBV7-6 to TRBJ2-1, with 11 bases fitting TRBD2. V lost 1 base and J lost 3; bases outside the gene matches: 5. Germline V lookup: CDR1 SGHVS, CDR2 FNYEAQ. This CDR3 has 17 residues. CDR3 sequence: CASSLGGTSGSYNEQFF. CDR3 nucleotide sequence: TGTGCCAGCAGCTTAGGCGGGACTAGCGGAAGCTACAATGAGCAGTTCTTC.

The chain is built from TRBV11-2 and TRBJ2-5, with 14 nucleotides matching TRBD2. CDR1 SGHAT and CDR2 FQNNGV come from the germline V gene. V lost 5 bases, J lost 2 bases, and 4 bases stayed unmatched. There are 16 residues in the CDR3. The CDR3: CASSTRLAGGQETQYF. The DNA for the CDR3 is TGTGCCAGCAGCACCCGACTAGCGGGGGGGCAAGAGACCCAGTACTTC.

V gene TRBV5-1 combines with J gene TRBJ2-1, with 8 bases fitting TRBD2. Per the germline V gene, CDR1 is SGHRS and CDR2 is YFSETQ. V shed 3 bases and J 4 bases; nucleotides not matched to a gene: 6. CDR3 length: 15 amino acids. The CDR3 loop reads CASSSIAGSYNEQFF. CDR3 nucleotides: TGCGCCAGCAGCTCCATAGCGGGATCGTACAATGAGCAGTTCTTC.

V and J are TRBV30 and TRBJ2-3, with D unresolved. V lost 0 bases to trimming and J lost 0 bases, with 13 bases between them. Germline CDR1 and CDR2: GTSNPN and SVGIG (reference sequence). The CDR3 is 16 residues long. CDR3 bases: TGTGCCTGGAGTGTATCGCGCGGTCCTAGCACAGATACGCAGTATTTT. Its protein is CAWSVSRGPSTDTQYF.

CDR3 sequence: CSAGEETGYTF. Written as DNA, the CDR3 is TGCAGCGCCGGGGAGGAGACGGGCTACACCTTC. The V call is TRBV29-1, the J call TRBJ1-2; no definite D call. The germline CDR1 and CDR2 sequences are SQVTM and ANQGSEA. V dropped 7 bases and J dropped 8 bases, with 14 bases sitting between them. This CDR3 has 11 residues. The full variable domain, in which reference TRBV29-1 and TRBJ1-2 provide the parts outside the CDR3, is SAVISQKPSRDICQRGTSLTIQCQVDSQVTMMFWYRQQPGQSLTLIATANQGSEATYESGFVIDKFPISRPNLTFSTLTVSNMSPEDSSIYLCSAGEETGYTFGSGTRLTVV.

V gene TRBV7-9 combines with J gene TRBJ2-3, with 10 bases aligning to TRBD2. Germline CDR1 SEHNR, CDR2 FQNEAQ (reference sequence). V dropped 3 bases and J dropped 3; count of bases not matched to a gene: 3. This CDR3 region has 15 residues. The CDR3 DNA reads as TGTGCCAGCAGCTTTACTAGCGGGGCGACAGATACGCAGTATTTT. This encodes CASSFTSGATDTQYF.

This clone was observed once. This chain connects TRBV19 to TRBJ2-1, with TRBD2 matching over 10 bases. There are 14 residues in the CDR3. The germline V gene has CDR1 LNHDA and CDR2 SQIVND (reference sequence). With 7 bases clipped from V and 8 bases from J, the junction kept 8 bases outside the gene matches. The CDR3 sequence is CASTKPSGSDEQFF. CDR3 coding DNA: TGTGCCAGTACGAAGCCTAGCGGGAGTGATGAGCAGTTCTTC.

This clone has just one count. The chain joins TRBV19 to TRBJ1-5; D unclear. V lost 3 bases and J lost 0, with 9 bases in between. CDR3 length: 15 amino acids. From germline, CDR1 is LNHDA and CDR2 SQIVND (reference sequence). Here the CDR3 reads CASSIGRDSNQPQHF. The DNA of the CDR3 is TGTGCCAGTAGTATCGGCCGGGATAGCAATCAGCCCCAGCATTTT.

The rearrangement links TRBV5-4 to TRBJ2-3; 8 bases fit TRBD2. The J segment lost 0 bases and the V segment lost 0 bases, leaving 3 bases of the junction unmatched. Germline-derived CDR1 and CDR2 are SGHNT and YYREEE (reference sequence). This CDR3 has 16 amino acids. This CDR3 reads CASSLGTSRSTDTQYF. The CDR3 bases are TGTGCCAGCAGCTTGGGGACTAGCCGTAGCACAGATACGCAGTATTTT.

This clone has a handful of counts. The chain employs TRBV5-1 and TRBJ1-1; TRBD1 matches 11 bases. Germline trimming cut 0 bases from V and 5 bases from J; bases unmatched to any gene: 3. CDR3 length: 15 residues. The germline V gene has CDR1 SGHRS and CDR2 YFSETQ. The CDR3 reads CASSLAGQGATEAFF. For the CDR3, the DNA is TGCGCCAGCAGCTTGGCAGGACAGGGGGCTACTGAAGCTTTCTTT.

The chain combines TRBV28 with TRBJ1-2, with TRBD1 matching over 8 bases. The V and J ends lost 5 bases and 4 bases, in that order; junction bases with no gene match: 9. Germline V CDR1 and CDR2: MDHEN, SYDVKM. The CDR3 totals 15 residues. The CDR3 sequence: CASSPLDRGLYGYTF. In DNA form, the CDR3 reads TGTGCCAGCAGTCCTCTTGACAGGGGCCTCTATGGCTACACCTTC.

The chain carries TRBV5-1 and TRBJ2-5; D perhaps matches TRBD2 (6 bases). The germline CDR1 and CDR2 sequences are SGHRS and YFSETQ. V lost 0 bases and J lost 3, with 9 bases in between. The CDR3 is made up of 14 amino acids. The CDR3 protein is CASSLGTTKETQYF. The CDR3 nucleotides are TGCGCCAGCAGCTTGGGGACTACCAAAGAGACCCAGTACTTC.